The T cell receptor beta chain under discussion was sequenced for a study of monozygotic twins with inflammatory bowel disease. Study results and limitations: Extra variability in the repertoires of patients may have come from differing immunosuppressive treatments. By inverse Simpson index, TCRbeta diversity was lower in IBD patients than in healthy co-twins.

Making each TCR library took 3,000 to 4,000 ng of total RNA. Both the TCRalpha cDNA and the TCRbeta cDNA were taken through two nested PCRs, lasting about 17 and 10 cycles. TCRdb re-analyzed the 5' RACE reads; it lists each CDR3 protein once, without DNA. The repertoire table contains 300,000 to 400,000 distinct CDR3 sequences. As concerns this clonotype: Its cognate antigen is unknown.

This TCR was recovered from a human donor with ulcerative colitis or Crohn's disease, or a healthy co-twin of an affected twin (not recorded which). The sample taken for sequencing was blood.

CDR3 residues: CASSSDRSSGNTIYF. The rearrangement links TRBV6-5 to TRBJ1-3; TCRdb selects TRBD1, and the lack of DNA leaves this call unchecked. CDR1 and CDR2 from the germline V gene are MNHEY and SVGAGI. The CDR3 sequence is 15 residues long.